Following are 22 T cell receptor beta chains from one sample sequenced in a study of T cell repertoires in cytomegalovirus infection. TCRdb reprocessed the reads with MiXCR, giving one entry per CDR3 protein. The sample holds fewer than 400,000 distinct CDR3 sequences; 15% to 20% are singletons and the top ten take approximately 10%. Input material: PBMCs. These receptors all stem from a human donor in good health (CMV status not recorded). Some clones in this sample may be carry-over from other donors' samples.

This clonotype was counted only a few times. The V gene is TRBV4-1, the J gene TRBJ2-1; 11 bases are shared with TRBD2. Germline-derived CDR1 and CDR2 are MGHRA and YSYEKL. The CDR3 spans 17 residues. V was pared by 4 bases and J by 6 bases, with 11 bases of the junction left unmatched. The CDR3 spells CASSRGGLAVLGNEQFF. The CDR3, as DNA: TGCGCCAGCAGCCGTGGGGGACTAGCGGTTCTTGGCAATGAGCAGTTCTTC.

In its sample, this clonotype was seen a few times. CDR3 bases: TGTGCCAGCAGCTTTTCACGACAGGGGGCTTACAATGAGCAGTTCTTC. Its protein product is CASSFSRQGAYNEQFF. The chain recombines TRBV7-8 with TRBJ2-1, with TRBD1 matching 10 bases. Germline V gene data show CDR1 as SGHVS and CDR2 as FQNEAQ. The V gene end was trimmed by 3 bases and the J gene end by 4 bases; junction bases not matched to a gene: 6. The CDR3 runs to 16 residues.

This clonotype was counted a few times. The V call is TRBV30, the J call TRBJ1-2; D gene ambiguous. This CDR3 is 14 amino acids long. With 3 bases removed from V and 4 bases from J, the gap between germline ends came to 15 bases. In germline, CDR1 is GTSNPN, CDR2 SVGIG (reference sequence). In DNA form, the CDR3 reads TGTGCCTGGAGCCCGGGAGTCAGCGGCTATGGCTACACCTTC. Protein sequence: CAWSPGVSGYGYTF.

There are many counts of this clonotype. The chain couples TRBV6-2 or TRBV6-3 to TRBJ2-3; TRBD2 is a possible D gene (6 bases). Between the trimmed V and J ends, which lost 6 bases and 3 bases, there was a span of 16 bases. Germline V gene lookup returns CDR1 MNHEY and CDR2 SVGEGT. CDR3 length: 15 residues. CDR3 bases: TGTGCCAGCAGGAGATCGACTAGTTCTACAGATACGCAGTATTTT. Translated: CASRRSTSSTDTQYF.

This clonotype was detected many times. V gene TRBV5-1 combines with J gene TRBJ1-5; no firm D call. The CDR3 runs to 14 residues. V lost 5 bases and J 0 bases, leaving 9 bases between the germline ends. CDR1 is SGHRS, CDR2 YFSETQ, per germline. CDR3 DNA: TGCGCCAGCAGGCTAGAGAATAGCAATCAGCCCCAGCATTTT. The encoded protein is CASRLENSNQPQHF. The full variable domain, completed using reference TRBV5-1 and TRBJ1-5, is KAGVTQTPRYLIKTRGQQVTLSCSPISGHRSVSWYQQTPGQGLQFLFEYFSETQRNKGNFPGRFSGRQFSNSRSEMNVSTLELGDSALYLCASRLENSNQPQHFGDGTRLSIL.

This clonotype was seen a handful of times. V and J are TRBV29-1 and TRBJ2-3; D not certain. Germline V gives CDR1 SQVTM, CDR2 ANQGSEA. V was cut by 8 bases and J by 4 bases, with 10 bases left in between. The length of the CDR3 is 11 residues. CDR3 nucleotides: TGCAGCTTCAGCCGTGCAGATACGCAGTATTTT. This translates into CSFSRADTQYF.

This clonotype was observed a few times. The chain links TRBV6-2 or TRBV6-3 to TRBJ1-6; tentative D call: TRBD1 (6 bases). Trimming shortened V by 5 bases and J by 14 bases, and 16 bases separated the two germline ends. The CDR3 loop spans 13 amino acids. Germline V CDR1 and CDR2: MNHEY, SVGEGT. CDR3 loop: CASSDPDSRTLHF. The CDR3, as DNA: TGTGCCAGCAGTGACCCGGACAGCCGCACCCTCCACTTT.

This chain uses TRBV6-1 with TRBJ2-1, with 9 bases aligning to TRBD2. CDR3 length equals 16 residues. Germline V CDR1 and CDR2: MNHNS, SASEGT. V lost 5 bases to trimming and J lost 5 bases; unmatched junction nucleotides: 10. The DNA of the CDR3 is TGTGCCAGCAGTTCCCCCGGGACTAGCCTTAACAATGAGCAGTTCTTC. The encoded protein is CASSSPGTSLNNEQFF.

This clonotype was detected many times. The CDR3 spells CASSLVGGTSVSNIQYF. The DNA for the CDR3 is TGTGCCAGCAGCTTAGTTGGCGGTACTTCGGTTTCAAACATTCAGTACTTC. V usage is TRBV7-2 and J usage is TRBJ2-4; no clear D. The CDR3 runs 17 residues. Germline V gives CDR1 SGHTA, CDR2 FQGNSA. Trimming removed 1 base at V and 6 bases at J, with 19 bases between.

This clonotype was detected many times. The chain uses TRBV12-3 or TRBV12-4 and TRBJ2-7; the D gene is possibly TRBD1 (6 bases). The germline V and J ends were trimmed by 6 bases and 2 bases, with 8 bases remaining between them. The CDR3 runs to 12 residues. This CDR3 reads CASSPGAYEQYF. The DNA for the CDR3 is TGTGCCAGCAGCCCAGGGGCCTACGAGCAGTACTTC.

This clonotype was recorded at least ten times. The CDR3 loop reads CASSSAGGAGYGYTF. CDR3 bases: TGTGCCAGCAGCTCTGCGGGGGGCGCCGGCTATGGCTACACCTTC. The V gene is TRBV7-2, the J gene TRBJ1-2; possible D gene TRBD1, 6 bases. The CDR3 covers 15 residues. Germline CDR1 is SGHTA and CDR2 is FQGNSA. The ends were cut back, 4 bases at V and 4 bases at J, with 16 bases in the middle.

This clonotype showed up many times. CDR3 DNA: TGTGCCAGCACCCTAGCGGGAGTAAAGAATGAGCAGTTCTTC. Protein product: CASTLAGVKNEQFF. The chain recombines TRBV7-2 with TRBJ2-1; 10 bases fit TRBD2. V lost 7 bases, J lost 7 bases, and 7 bases stayed unmatched. Per the germline V gene, CDR1 is SGHTA and CDR2 is FQGNSA. This CDR3 comprises 14 residues.

This clonotype was observed a few times. This chain uses TRBV28 with TRBJ1-6, with 8 nucleotides matching TRBD1. The CDR3 is made up of 14 amino acids. V dropped 2 bases and J dropped 8; count of bases not matched to a gene: 2. Looked up from germline, CDR1 is MDHEN and CDR2 is SYDVKM. The CDR3 bases are TGTGCCAGCAGTTTAGCAGGGGGCGATTCACCCCTCCACTTT. Protein: CASSLAGGDSPLHF.

This clonotype was picked up a small number of times. The chain joins TRBV6-1 to TRBJ2-3; 9 nucleotides line up with TRBD2. J was trimmed by 3 bases and V by 5 bases; bases with no gene match: 3. This CDR3 is 14 amino acids long. The germline V gene has CDR1 MNHNS and CDR2 SASEGT. The CDR3 sequence: CASSPSGETDTQYF. The CDR3 region has the DNA TGTGCCAGCAGTCCTAGCGGGGAGACAGATACGCAGTATTTT.

The chain links TRBV24-1 to TRBJ1-5, with a tentative D call TRBD1 (6 bases). Germline V gene sequence: CDR1 KGHDR, CDR2 SFDVKD. The CDR3 totals 14 residues. V shed 0 bases and J shed 4 bases, with 6 bases lying between them. In nucleotides, the CDR3 is TGTGCCACCAGTGATTTGGGACAGAATCAGCCCCAGCATTTT. It codes for CATSDLGQNQPQHF.

The V gene is TRBV7-2, the J gene TRBJ2-7; the D call may be TRBD1 or TRBD2 (5 bases each). Deletions cut 5 bases from V and 4 bases from J, with 18 bases between. The CDR3 contains 15 residues. CDR1 and CDR2 (germline): SGHTA, FQGNSA. The CDR3 DNA is TGTGCCAGCAGCCGGACGGGGCTCCAGGGTTACGAGCAGTACTTC. Protein sequence: CASSRTGLQGYEQYF.

The CDR3, as DNA: TGTGCCAGCAGTTATGGGGCTCGTAGAAATCAGCCCCAGCATTTT. Translation gives CASSYGARRNQPQHF. V gene TRBV28 combines with J gene TRBJ1-5; weak D call: TRBD1 (5 bases). Germline lookup yields CDR1 MDHEN and CDR2 SYDVKM. The CDR3 spans 15 residues. The V and J ends lost 4 bases and 4 bases respectively, with 14 bases between them.

About this clonotype itself: A much larger clone differs by one base, so this may be a read error. Given the absence of the conserved phenylalanine or tryptophan at the CDR3 end, a read error is likely. The rearrangement links TRBV29-1 to TRBJ2-5, with TRBD1 as a possible D gene (6 bases). Deletions cut 4 bases from V and 5 bases from J, with 8 bases between. The CDR3 is 11 residues long. Per the germline V gene, CDR1 is SQVTM and CDR2 is ANQGSEA. The CDR3 DNA is TGCAGCGTTGCAGGGGTGGAGACCCAGTACTCC. Its translation is CSVAGVETQYS.

This chain links TRBV9 with TRBJ2-1, with D possibly TRBD2 on 5 matching bases. The CDR3 totals 14 residues. V was pared by 0 bases and J by 10 bases, with 14 bases between. The germline CDR1 and CDR2 sequences are SGDLS and YYNGEE. In DNA, the CDR3 is TGTGCCAGCAGCGTAGAAGCGGCGCTTTCAGAGCAGTTCTTC. Translating it yields CASSVEAALSEQFF.

This clonotype was found many times. The chain has TRBV11-2 and TRBJ2-7; 7 nucleotides align to TRBD1. This CDR3 region has 12 residues. From germline, CDR1 is SGHAT and CDR2 FQNNGV. With 8 bases clipped from V and 3 bases from J, the junction kept 4 bases outside the gene matches. CDR3 in amino acids: CASGWDSYEQYF. The CDR3 DNA sequence: TGTGCCAGCGGCTGGGACAGCTACGAGCAGTACTTC.

The sample holds a few counts of this clonotype. The chain uses TRBV6-2 or TRBV6-3 and TRBJ2-1; D may be TRBD2 (7 bases). V shed 6 bases and J shed 2 bases, with 17 bases lying between them. The CDR3 has 16 residues. Per germline, CDR1 MNHEY and CDR2 SVGEGT. CDR3 DNA sequence: TGTGCCAGCAGGGGGGGGCGCGGGTGGGCCTACAATGAGCAGTTCTTC. Translated, it gives CASRGGRGWAYNEQFF.

The CDR3 protein is CASSTGTQASEAFF. CDR3 nucleotide sequence: TGTGCCAGCAGTACCGGGACCCAAGCGTCTGAAGCTTTCTTT. The rearrangement joins TRBV2 to TRBJ1-1; tentative D call: TRBD1 (5 bases). Germline V gives CDR1 SNHLY, CDR2 FYNNEI. V was pared by 5 bases and J by 6 bases, with 16 bases between. This CDR3 comprises 14 residues.